This paragraph covers one TCR beta chain sequence. This record comes from a study of blood T cell repertoires in COVID-19. V was shortened by 5 bases and J by 3 bases, with 11 bases between the two germline ends. The CDR3 contains 13 residues. Germline values: CDR1 GTSNPN, CDR2 SVGIG (reference sequence). Libraries were prepared by immunoSEQ multiplex PCR; TCRdb keeps only in-frame clonotypes and omits some of them. Of 45,000 to 60,000 clones listed, roughly 83% were seen once; the top ten hold roughly 12%. This receptor was obtained from a human donor in a cohort sampled during active COVID-19. The chain combines TRBV30 with TRBJ1-5; D not certain. The sample consisted of peripheral blood. The CDR3 DNA is TGTGCCTGGTTGGAGGGAAACAATCAGCCCCAGCATTTT. Translated, it gives CAWLEGNNQPQHF.